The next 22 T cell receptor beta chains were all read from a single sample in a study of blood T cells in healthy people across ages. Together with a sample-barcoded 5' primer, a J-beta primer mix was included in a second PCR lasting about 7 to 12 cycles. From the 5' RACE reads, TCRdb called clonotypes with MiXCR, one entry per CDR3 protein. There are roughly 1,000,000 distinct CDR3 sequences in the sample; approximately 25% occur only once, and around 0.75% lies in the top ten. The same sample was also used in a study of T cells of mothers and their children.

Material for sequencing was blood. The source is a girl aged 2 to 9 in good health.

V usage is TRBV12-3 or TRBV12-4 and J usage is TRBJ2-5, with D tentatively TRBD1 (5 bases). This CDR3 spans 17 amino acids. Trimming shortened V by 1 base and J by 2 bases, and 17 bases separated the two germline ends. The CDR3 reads CASSLGSGAASQETQYF. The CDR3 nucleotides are TGTGCCAGCAGTTTAGGGAGTGGGGCAGCCTCGCAAGAGACCCAGTACTTC.

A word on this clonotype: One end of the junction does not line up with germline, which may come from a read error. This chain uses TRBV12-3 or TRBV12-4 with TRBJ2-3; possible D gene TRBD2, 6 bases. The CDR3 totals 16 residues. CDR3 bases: TGTGCCAGCAGTTTTGATGGCGGAGGGAGGTCAGATACGCGGTATTTT. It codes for CASSFDGGGRSDTRYF.

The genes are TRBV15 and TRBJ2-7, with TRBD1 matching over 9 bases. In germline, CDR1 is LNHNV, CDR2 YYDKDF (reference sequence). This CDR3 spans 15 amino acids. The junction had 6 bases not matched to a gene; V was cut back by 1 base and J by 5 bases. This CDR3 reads CATSRGDRESNEQYF. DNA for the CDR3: TGTGCCACCAGCAGAGGGGACAGGGAGTCGAACGAGCAGTACTTC. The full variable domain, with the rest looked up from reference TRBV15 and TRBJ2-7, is DAMVIQNPRYQVTQFGKPVTLSCSQTLNHNVMYWYQQKSSQAPKLLFHYYDKDFNNEADTPDNFQSRRPNTSFCFLDIRSPGLGDTAMYLCATSRGDRESNEQYFGPGTRLTVT.

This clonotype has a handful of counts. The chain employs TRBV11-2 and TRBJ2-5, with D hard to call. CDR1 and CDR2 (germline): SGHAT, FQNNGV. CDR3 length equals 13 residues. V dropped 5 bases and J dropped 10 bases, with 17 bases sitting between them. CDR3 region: CASSPIVGEGQYF. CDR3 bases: TGTGCCAGCAGCCCCATCGTAGGAGAAGGCCAGTACTTC.

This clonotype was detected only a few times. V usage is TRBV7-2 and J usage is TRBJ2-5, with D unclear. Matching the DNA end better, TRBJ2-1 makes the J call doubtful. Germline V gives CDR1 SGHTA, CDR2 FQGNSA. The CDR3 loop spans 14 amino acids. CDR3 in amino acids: CASSLMRNYNEQFF. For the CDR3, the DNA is TGTGCCAGCAGCTTAATGCGGAACTACAATGAGCAGTTCTTC.

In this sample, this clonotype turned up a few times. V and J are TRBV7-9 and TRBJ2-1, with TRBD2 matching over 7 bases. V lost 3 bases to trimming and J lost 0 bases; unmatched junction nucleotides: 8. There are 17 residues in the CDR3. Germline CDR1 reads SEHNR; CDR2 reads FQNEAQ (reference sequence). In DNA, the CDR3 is TGTGCCAGCAGCTTTTATAGCGGGCGGAGCTCCTACAATGAGCAGTTCTTC. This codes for CASSFYSGRSSYNEQFF.

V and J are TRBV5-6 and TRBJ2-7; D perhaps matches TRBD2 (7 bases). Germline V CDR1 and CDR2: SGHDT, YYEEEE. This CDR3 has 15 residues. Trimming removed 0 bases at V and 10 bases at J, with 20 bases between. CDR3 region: CASSLATGIRAGQYF. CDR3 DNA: TGTGCCAGCAGCTTGGCAACAGGGATACGAGCGGGACAGTACTTC.

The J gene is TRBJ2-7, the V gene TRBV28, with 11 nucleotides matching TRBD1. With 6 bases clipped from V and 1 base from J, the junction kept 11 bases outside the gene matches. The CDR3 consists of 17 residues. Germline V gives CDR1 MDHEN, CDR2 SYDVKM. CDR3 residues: CASSSLSDRGPSYEQYF. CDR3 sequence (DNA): TGTGCCAGCAGCTCCCTATCGGACAGGGGGCCTTCCTACGAGCAGTACTTC.

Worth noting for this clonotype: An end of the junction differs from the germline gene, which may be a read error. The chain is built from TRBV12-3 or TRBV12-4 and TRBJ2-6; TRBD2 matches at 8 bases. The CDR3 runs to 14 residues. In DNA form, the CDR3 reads TGTGCCAGCAGTTTGTCGGGAGGGGCCAACGCCCTGACTTTC. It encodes CASSLSGGANALTF.

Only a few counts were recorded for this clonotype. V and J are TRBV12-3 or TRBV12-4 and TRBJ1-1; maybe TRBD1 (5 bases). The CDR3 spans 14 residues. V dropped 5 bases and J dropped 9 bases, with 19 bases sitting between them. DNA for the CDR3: TGTGCCAGCAGTCCTCCCAAAAACCCAGGGAAAGCTTTCTTT. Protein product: CASSPPKNPGKAFF.

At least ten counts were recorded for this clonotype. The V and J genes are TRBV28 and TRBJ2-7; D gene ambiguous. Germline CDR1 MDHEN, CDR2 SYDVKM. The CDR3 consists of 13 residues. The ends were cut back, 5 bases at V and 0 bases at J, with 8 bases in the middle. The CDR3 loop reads CASSMGNSYEQYF. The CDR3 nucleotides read TGTGCCAGCAGTATGGGTAACTCCTACGAGCAGTACTTC.

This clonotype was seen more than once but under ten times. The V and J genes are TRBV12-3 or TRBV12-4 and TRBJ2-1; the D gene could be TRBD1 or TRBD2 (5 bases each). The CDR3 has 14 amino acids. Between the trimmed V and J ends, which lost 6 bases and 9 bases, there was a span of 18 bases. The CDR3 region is CASRMGPDRGEQFF. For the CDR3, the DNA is TGTGCCAGCAGGATGGGACCAGACAGAGGTGAGCAGTTCTTC.

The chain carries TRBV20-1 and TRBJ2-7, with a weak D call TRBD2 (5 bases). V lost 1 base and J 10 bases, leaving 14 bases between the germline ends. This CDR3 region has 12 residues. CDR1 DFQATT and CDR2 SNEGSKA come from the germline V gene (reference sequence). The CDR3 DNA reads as TGCAGTGCTAGAGTCGGGATCTCTGATCAGTACTTC. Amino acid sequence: CSARVGISDQYF.

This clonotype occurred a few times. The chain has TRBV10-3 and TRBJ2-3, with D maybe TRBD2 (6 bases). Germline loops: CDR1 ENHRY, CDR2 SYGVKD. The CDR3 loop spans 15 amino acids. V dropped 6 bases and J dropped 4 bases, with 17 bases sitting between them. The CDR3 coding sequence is TGTGCCATCAGAGCGACTAGTTTGAGGGCAGATACGCAGTATTTT. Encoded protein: CAIRATSLRADTQYF.

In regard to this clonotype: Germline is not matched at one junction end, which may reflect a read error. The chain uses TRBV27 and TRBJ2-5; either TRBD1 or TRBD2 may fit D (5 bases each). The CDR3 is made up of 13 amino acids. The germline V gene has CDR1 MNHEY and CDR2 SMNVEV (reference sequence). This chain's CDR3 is CASSPGTAYEQHF. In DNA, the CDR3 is TGTGCCAGCAGTCCGGGGACCGCCTACGAGCAGCACTTC.

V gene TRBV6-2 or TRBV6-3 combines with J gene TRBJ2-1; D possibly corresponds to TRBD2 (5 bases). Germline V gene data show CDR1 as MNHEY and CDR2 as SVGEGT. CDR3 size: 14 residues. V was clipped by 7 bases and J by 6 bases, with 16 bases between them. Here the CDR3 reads CASTPWAGANEQFF. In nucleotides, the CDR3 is TGTGCCAGCACCCCCTGGGCGGGTGCCAATGAGCAGTTCTTC.

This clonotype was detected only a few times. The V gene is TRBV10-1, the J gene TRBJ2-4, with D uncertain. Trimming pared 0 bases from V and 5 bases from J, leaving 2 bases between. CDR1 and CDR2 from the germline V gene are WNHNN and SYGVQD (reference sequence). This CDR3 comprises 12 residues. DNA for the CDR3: TGCGCCAGCAGTGAGTCTGAAAACATTCAGTACTTC. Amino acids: CASSESENIQYF.

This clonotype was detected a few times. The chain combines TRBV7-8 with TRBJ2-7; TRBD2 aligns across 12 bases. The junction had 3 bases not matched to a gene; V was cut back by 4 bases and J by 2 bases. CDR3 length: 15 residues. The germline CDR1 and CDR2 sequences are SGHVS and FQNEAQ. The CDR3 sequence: CASSSGLAGTYEQYF. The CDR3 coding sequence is TGTGCCAGCAGCTCGGGACTAGCGGGTACCTACGAGCAGTACTTC.

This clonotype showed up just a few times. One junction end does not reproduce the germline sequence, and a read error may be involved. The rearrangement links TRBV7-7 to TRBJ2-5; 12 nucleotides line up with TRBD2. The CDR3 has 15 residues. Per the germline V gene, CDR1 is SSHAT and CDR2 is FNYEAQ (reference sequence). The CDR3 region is CASSPRLAGEETQYF. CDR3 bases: TGTGCTAGCAGCCCTCGACTAGCGGGAGAAGAGACCCAGTACTTC. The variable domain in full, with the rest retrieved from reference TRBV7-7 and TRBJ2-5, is GAGVSQSPRYKVTKRGQDVTLRCDPISSHATLYWYQQALGQGPEFLTYFNYEAQPDKSGLPSDRFSAERPEGSISTLTIQRTEQRDSAMYRCASSPRLAGEETQYFGPGTRLLVL.

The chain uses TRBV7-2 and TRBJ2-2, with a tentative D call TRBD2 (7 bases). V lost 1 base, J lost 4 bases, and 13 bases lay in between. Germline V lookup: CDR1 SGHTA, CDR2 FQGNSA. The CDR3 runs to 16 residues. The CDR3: CASSLERGAGTGELFF. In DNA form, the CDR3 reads TGTGCCAGCAGCTTAGAACGGGGGGCGGGCACCGGGGAGCTGTTTTTT.

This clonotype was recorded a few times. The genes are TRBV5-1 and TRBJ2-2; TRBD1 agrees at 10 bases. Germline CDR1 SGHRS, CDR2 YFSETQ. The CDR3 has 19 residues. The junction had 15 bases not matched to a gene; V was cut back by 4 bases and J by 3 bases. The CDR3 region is CASSPPRVSGQGDTGELFF. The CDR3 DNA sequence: TGCGCCAGCAGCCCCCCCCGCGTTTCCGGACAGGGGGACACCGGGGAGCTGTTTTTT.

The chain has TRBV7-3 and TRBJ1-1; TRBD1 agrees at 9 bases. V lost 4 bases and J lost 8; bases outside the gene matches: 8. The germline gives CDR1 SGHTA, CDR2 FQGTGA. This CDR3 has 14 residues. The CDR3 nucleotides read TGTGCCAGCAGCTCGACAGGGGGAACTTCGGAAGCTTTCTTT. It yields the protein CASSSTGGTSEAFF.